The entry below describes one T cell receptor (beta chain). Its antigen is still unknown. Trimming cost V 0 bases and J 8 bases, with 11 bases left between them. The CDR3 is made up of 13 amino acids. From germline, CDR1 is SGHKS and CDR2 YYEKEE (reference sequence). These data originate in a study of hypomethylating agent response in myelodysplastic syndrome. Turning to the study itself: Either azacitidine (about 70% of the 11) or decitabine (3 of 11) was given.

Per the original data handling: Of 168,753 unique clonotypes, roughly 1.5% were previously reported viral-epitope-specific in VDJdb. Clones were read by immunoSEQ multiplex PCR, and TCRdb kept only the in-frame ones, dropping some. D and trimming were read from the DNA, whereas the V and J calls and clone size are those reported in that table. The sample yields under 5,500 clones, 84% seen once. Notes on the study in general: Non-responders showed more contracted clonotypes post-treatment, while responders showed more novel ones.

The receptor was isolated from a human donor with myelodysplastic syndrome. J is TRBJ1-2 and V is TRBV5-5; D possibly corresponds to TRBD1 (5 bases). The sequencing used bone marrow, collected before or after starting hypomethylating agent treatment for myelodysplastic syndrome (not recorded which). CDR3 region: CASSLEFRGGYTF. CDR3 sequence (DNA): TGTGCCAGCAGCTTGGAGTTCCGGGGCGGCTACACCTTC.